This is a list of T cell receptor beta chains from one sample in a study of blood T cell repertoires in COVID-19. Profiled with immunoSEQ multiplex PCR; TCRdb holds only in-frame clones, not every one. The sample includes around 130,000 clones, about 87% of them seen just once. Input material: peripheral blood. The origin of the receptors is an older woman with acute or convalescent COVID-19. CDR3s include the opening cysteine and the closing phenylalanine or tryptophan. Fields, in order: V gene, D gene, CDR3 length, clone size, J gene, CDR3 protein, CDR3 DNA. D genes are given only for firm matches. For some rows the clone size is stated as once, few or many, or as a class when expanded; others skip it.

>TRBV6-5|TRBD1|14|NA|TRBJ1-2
CASSPQDRAGGYTF
TGTGCCAGCAGTCCTCAGGACAGGGCGGGGGGCTACACCTTC
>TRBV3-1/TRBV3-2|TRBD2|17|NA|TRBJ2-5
CASSPWGASGLQETQYF
TGTGCCAGCAGCCCCTGGGGGGCTAGCGGGCTCCAAGAGACCCAGTACTTC
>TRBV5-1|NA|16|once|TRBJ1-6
CASSRGLDVSHSPLHF
TGCGCCAGCAGCAGGGGATTGGATGTTTCTCATTCACCCCTCCACTTT
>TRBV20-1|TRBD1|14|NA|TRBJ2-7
CSASGQSRGYEQYF
TGCAGTGCTAGTGGGCAGAGCAGGGGGTACGAGCAGTACTTC
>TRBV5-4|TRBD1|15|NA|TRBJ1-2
CASSFRDRGLYGYTF
TGTGCCAGCAGCTTCCGGGACAGGGGGCTCTATGGCTACACCTTC
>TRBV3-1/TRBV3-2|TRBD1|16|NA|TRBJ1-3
CASSQRTGLPGNTIYF
TGTGCCAGCAGCCAAAGGACAGGGCTACCTGGAAACACCATATATTTT
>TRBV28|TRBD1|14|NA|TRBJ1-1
CASSAGQIATEAFF
TGTGCCAGCAGCGCGGGACAGATTGCCACTGAAGCTTTCTTT
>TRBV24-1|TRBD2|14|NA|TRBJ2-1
CATSGAGGMNEQFF
TGTGCCACCAGCGGAGCGGGAGGCATGAATGAGCAGTTCTTC
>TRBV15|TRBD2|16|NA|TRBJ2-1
CATSSLTSGRAPEQFF
TGTGCCACCAGCAGCCTAACTAGCGGGAGGGCCCCTGAGCAGTTCTTC
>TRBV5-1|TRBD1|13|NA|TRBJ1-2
CASSPSTGYGYTF
TGCGCCAGCAGCCCCTCGACAGGGTATGGCTACACCTTC
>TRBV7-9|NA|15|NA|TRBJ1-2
CASSLIGQPLYGYTF
TGTGCCAGCAGCTTAATTGGACAACCACTTTATGGCTACACCTTC
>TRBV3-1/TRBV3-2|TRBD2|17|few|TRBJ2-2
CASSHPLTSGITGELFF
TGTGCCAGCAGCCACCCCCTGACTAGCGGGATAACCGGGGAGCTGTTTTTT
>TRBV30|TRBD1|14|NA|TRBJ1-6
CAWRTGTGSSPLHF
TGTGCCTGGAGAACCGGGACAGGGAGTTCACCCCTCCACTTT
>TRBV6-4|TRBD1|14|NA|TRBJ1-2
CASSQQGGSGGYTF
TGTGCCAGCAGTCAACAGGGGGGGTCAGGAGGCTACACCTTC
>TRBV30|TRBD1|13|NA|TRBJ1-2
CATGQDSNYGYTF
TGTGCCACGGGACAGGACTCTAACTATGGCTACACCTTC
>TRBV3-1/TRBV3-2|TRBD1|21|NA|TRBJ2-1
CASSQGRDREVARGSYNEQFF
TGTGCCAGCAGCCAAGGCCGGGACAGGGAGGTTGCGCGGGGTTCCTACAATGAGCAGTTCTTC
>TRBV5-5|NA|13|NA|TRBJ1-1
CASSLVGGQEAFF
TGTGCCAGCAGCTTGGTGGGGGGGCAGGAAGCTTTCTTT
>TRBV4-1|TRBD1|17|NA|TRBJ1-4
CASSQDHLTGGREKLFF
TGCGCCAGCAGCCAAGATCACTTGACAGGGGGCAGGGAAAAACTGTTTTTT
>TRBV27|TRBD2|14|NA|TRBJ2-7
CASSLRREGYEQYF
TGTGCCAGCAGTTTACGGCGGGAGGGGTACGAGCAGTACTTC
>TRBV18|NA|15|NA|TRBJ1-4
CASSPTTDVTRGLFF
TGTGCCAGCTCACCCACGACAGACGTTACACGTGGACTGTTTTTT